This T cell receptor (beta chain) was observed in a study of T cell repertoires in cytomegalovirus infection. Whole-study context: Public signatures in TCR beta pointed to CMV infection and matching HLA type. Whole-study findings and limits: The study found HLA-C-restricted CMV-specific TCR beta clonotypes dominating the ex vivo response.

This clonotype showed up just once. Its antigen remains unidentified. A single base separates this from a much larger clone, so it may be a read error. This CDR3 spans 13 amino acids. The germline V gene has CDR1 SGHTA and CDR2 FQGNSA. TCRdb redid the calling of the reads with MiXCR, one entry per CDR3 protein. The sample has a few hundred thousand distinct CDR3 sequences, about a quarter seen once. The chain employs TRBV7-2 and TRBJ1-1, with a tentative D call TRBD1 (5 bases). The TCR comes from a human donor in good health (CMV status not recorded). Some clones in this sample may be carry-over from other donors' samples. Sequencing used PBMCs. This CDR3 reads CVSRAGQNTEAFF. The CDR3 DNA reads TGTGTCAGCAGAGCCGGACAGAACACTGAAGCTTTCTTT.